This T cell receptor (beta chain) came from a study of OX40 agonist ivuxolimab in advanced cancers. Turning to the study itself: The dose of intravenous ivuxolimab that patients received every 2 weeks ranged from 0.01 to 10 mg/kg. Points from the study as a whole: Antigen specificity remained undetermined for the expanded peripheral T cells.

Clones were read by immunoSEQ multiplex PCR, and TCRdb kept only the in-frame ones, dropping some. The data show 72,000 or so clones, about 91% seen once. Comment on this clone: Its matching antigen is unknown.

The CDR3 loop spans 17 amino acids. The V gene end was trimmed by 6 bases and the J gene end by 4 bases; junction bases not matched to a gene: 9. Germline lookup yields CDR1 LNHDA and CDR2 SQIVND (reference sequence). Researchers took blood at baseline, on cycle 4 day 1, and on cycle 7 day 1. The sequence derives from an adult with an advanced solid tumor such as melanoma, head and neck, liver or kidney cancer. This chain uses TRBV19 with TRBJ2-1, with 13 bases matching TRBD2. Material: CD4+ or CD8+ T cells sorted from blood, obtained in a trial of the OX40 agonist ivuxolimab. The CDR3 region is CASSRIGTSGVYNEQFF. For the CDR3, the DNA is TGTGCCAGTAGCCGCATAGGGACTAGCGGGGTTTACAATGAGCAGTTCTTC. Drawing the rest from reference TRBV19 and TRBJ2-1, the complete variable domain is DGGITQSPKYLFRKEGQNVTLSCEQNLNHDAMYWYRQDPGQGLRLIYYSQIVNDFQKGDIAEGYSVSREKKESFPLTVTSAQKNPTAFYLCASSRIGTSGVYNEQFFGPGTRLTVL.